The present TCR beta chain was sequenced within a study of identical twins. Study-wide results and caveats: The abundant beta clonotypes from cord blood had fewer insertions, and memory repertoires had none of this. Possibly, invariant MAIT and iNKT cells partly confounded zero-insertion analyses.

The CDR3 consists of 10 residues. Concerning this clonotype: Its specificity is not known.

TCRdb independently ran MiXCR on the 5' RACE reads; one entry per CDR3 protein. The sample lists under 800,000 distinct CDR3 sequences, around 21% occurring once. In addition, the sample was reused for a study of T cells expressing NK-cell markers.

Sample: PBMCs. The source of this sequence is a young woman in good health. This sequence joins TRBV21-1 and TRBJ2-1. TRBV21-1 is marked as a pseudogene. The CDR3 reads CASCRGEQFF. In DNA, the CDR3 is TGTGCCAGCTGCCGGGGTGAGCAGTTCTTC.